This T cell receptor (beta chain) was captured in a study of molecular identifiers for immune sequencing clone quantification. The study's findings and limits: Clones that had above 20 RNA copies took up over 99% of effector molecules but under 1% in naive cells.

Comments on this clonotype: The antigen is unknown. The junction shows a germline mismatch at one end, possibly a read error.

TCR libraries were built in bulk with a published protocol and specific TCR primers. Via MiXCR, TCRdb re-called the PCR reads, giving one row per CDR3 protein. The table shows some 680,000 distinct CDR3 sequences, with 25% occurring only once. Sorting isolated naive CD8 T cells as CD8+CD4-CCR7+CD45RA+ events. The sample comprised naive CD8+ T cells from blood, with Jurkat cell RNA spiked in. Subset specified: FACS-sorted CD8+CD4-CCR7+CD45RA+ naive T cells. The clonotype comes from a human donor in good health. Some libraries in this study had Jurkat cell RNA spiked in.

CDR3 DNA sequence: TGTGCCAGCAGTCGAGTAGGGACACGCGAGCTGTACTTC. It codes for CASSRVGTRELYF. The V call is TRBV6-9, the J call TRBJ2-7; the D gene is possibly TRBD1 (6 bases). CDR3 length equals 13 residues. The germline gives CDR1 MNHGY, CDR2 SVAAGI.